This TCR beta chain stems from a study of T cell repertoires in cytomegalovirus infection (dated by TCRdb to about 2019). Regarding the study in general: Donor HLA type was relevant to the analysis, because carriage of CMV infection together with the matching HLA type was indicated by public TCR beta signatures. Overall study outcomes, separate from this receptor: In the ex vivo response, HLA-C-restricted CMV-specific TCR beta clonotypes were dominant, and in two of eight donors the single most frequent clonotype came from this HLA-C-restricted group. Cumulative frequency of public TCR beta family members discriminated carriers of CMV infection plus the relevant HLA type in this cohort and an independent roughly 330-donor cohort.

This clonotype was recorded many times. No antigen is known for it. Per-base quality was not reported, and no clone a single base away is much larger than it. TCRdb lists the instrument as Illumina HiSeq 1500. TCRdb itself trimmed the public reads at Q25 with fastp, ran MiXCR and retained productive beta chains. Rows merge per CDR3 protein into single entries with the most common DNA and genes. The sample table shows about 160,000 distinct CDR3 sequences, and 17% are seen once. Of the sample, around 20% is held by the ten largest clones. Deletion took 3 bases off V and 10 bases off J, with a span of 19 bases between the germline ends. CDR1 and CDR2 are read off the germline V gene (reference sequence) as DFQATT and SNEGSKA. Counted from cysteine to phenylalanine, this CDR3 has 14 amino acids. Only the CDR3 part of the read is kept: 42 bases, read in frame from the first base.

The receptor was isolated from a human donor in good health (CMV status not recorded). Some clones in this sample may be carry-over from other donors' samples. The sequence is built from TRBV20-1 and TRBJ2-1; TRBD2 is possibly the D segment (5 matching bases). Sequences were obtained from CD8+ T cells from PBMCs. The nucleotides read TGCAGTGCTAGTCCGACCGGGGTGAACGGAGAGCAGTTCTTC. It translates to CSASPTGVNGEQFF.